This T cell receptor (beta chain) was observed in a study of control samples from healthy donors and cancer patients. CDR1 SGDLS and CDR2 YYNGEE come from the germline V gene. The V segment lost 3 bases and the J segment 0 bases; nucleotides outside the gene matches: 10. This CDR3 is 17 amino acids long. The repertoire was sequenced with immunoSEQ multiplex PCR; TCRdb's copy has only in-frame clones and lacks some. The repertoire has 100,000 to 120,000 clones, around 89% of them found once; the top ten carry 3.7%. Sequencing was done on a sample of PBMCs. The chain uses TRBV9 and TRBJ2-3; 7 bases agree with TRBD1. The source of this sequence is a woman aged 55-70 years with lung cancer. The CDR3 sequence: CASSALAMTGSTDTQYF. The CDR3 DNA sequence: TGTGCCAGCAGCGCGTTGGCCATGACAGGGAGCACAGATACGCAGTATTTT.